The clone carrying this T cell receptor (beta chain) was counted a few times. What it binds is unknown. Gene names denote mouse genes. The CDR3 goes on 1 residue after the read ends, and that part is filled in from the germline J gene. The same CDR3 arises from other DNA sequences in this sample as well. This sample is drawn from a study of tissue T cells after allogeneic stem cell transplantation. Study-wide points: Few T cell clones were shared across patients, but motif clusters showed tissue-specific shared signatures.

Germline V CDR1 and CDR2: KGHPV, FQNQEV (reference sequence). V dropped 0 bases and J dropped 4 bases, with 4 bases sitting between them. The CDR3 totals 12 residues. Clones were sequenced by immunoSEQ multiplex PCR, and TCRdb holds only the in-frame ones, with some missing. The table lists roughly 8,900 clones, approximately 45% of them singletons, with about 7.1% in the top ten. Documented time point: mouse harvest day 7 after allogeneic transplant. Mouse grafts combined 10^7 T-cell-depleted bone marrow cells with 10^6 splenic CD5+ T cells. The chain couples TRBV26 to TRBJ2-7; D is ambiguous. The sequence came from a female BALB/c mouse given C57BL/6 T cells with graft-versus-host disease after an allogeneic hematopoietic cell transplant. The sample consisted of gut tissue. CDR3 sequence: CASSLSGYEQYF. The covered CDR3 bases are TGTGCCAGCAGTCTGTCAGGGTATGAACAGTAC. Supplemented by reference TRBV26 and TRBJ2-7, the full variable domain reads NSKVIQTPRYLVKGQGQKAKMRCIPEKGHPVVFWYQQNKNNEFKFLINFQNQEVLQQIDMTEKRFSAECPSNSPCSLEIQSSEAGDSALYLCASSLSGYEQYFGPGTRLTVL.